This T cell receptor (beta chain) originates from a study of shared clonotypes between healthy human individuals. The donors, all of them Caucasian adults, lived in Nashville, Tennessee. Original analysis: ImmunoSEQ output held junction-only sequences without quality scores, so filtering differed. The protocol was immunoSEQ multiplex PCR, while the TCRdb copy is restricted to in-frame clones and leaves out a portion. The V and J calls and the clone size are those of that table, but D and trimming were determined from the DNA. The sample has a few hundred thousand clones; almost 97% are singletons. Germline assignment: CDR1 LNHNV and CDR2 YYDKDF (reference sequence). Trimming took 5 bases from V and 9 from J, leaving 20 bases between them. The CDR3 is made up of 15 amino acids. Study findings and constraints: Shared clonotypes: about 4.6% naive CD4, under 4% naive CD8, about 2.2% memory CD4, 0.4% memory CD8. Sampling used blood alone; tissue repertoires probably differ.

A remark on this clone: Its target is not known.

The TCR comes from a woman in her thirties in good health. The material sequenced was naive CD4+ T cells sorted from blood. The subset is: CD45RA+ positively selected. The chain employs TRBV15 and TRBJ2-1; the D gene is possibly TRBD1 (5 bases). CDR3: CATSGRQPTWGEQFF. In nucleotides, the CDR3 is TGTGCCACCAGCGGGCGACAGCCCACATGGGGTGAGCAGTTCTTC. The full variable domain, its missing parts supplied by reference TRBV15 and TRBJ2-1, is DAMVIQNPRYQVTQFGKPVTLSCSQTLNHNVMYWYQQKSSQAPKLLFHYYDKDFNNEADTPDNFQSRRPNTSFCFLDIRSPGLGDTAMYLCATSGRQPTWGEQFFGPGTRLTVL.